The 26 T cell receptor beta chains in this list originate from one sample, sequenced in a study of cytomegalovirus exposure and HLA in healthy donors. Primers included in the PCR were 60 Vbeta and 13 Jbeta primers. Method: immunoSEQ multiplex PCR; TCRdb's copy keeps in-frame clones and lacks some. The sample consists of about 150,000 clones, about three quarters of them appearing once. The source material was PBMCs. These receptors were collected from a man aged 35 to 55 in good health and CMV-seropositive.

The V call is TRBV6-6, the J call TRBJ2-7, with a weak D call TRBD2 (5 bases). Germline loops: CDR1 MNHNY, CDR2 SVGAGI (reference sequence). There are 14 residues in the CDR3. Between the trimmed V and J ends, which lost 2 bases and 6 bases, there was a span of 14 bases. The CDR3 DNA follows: TGTGCCAGCAGTTACGGGCTAGCTTCTCTCGAGCAGTACTTC. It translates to CASSYGLASLEQYF.

For the CDR3, the DNA is TGTGCCAGCAGCTTAGACAGGGGCTATGGCTACACCTTC. This translates into CASSLDRGYGYTF. The rearrangement joins TRBV7-6 to TRBJ1-2, with TRBD1 matching 7 bases. The germline V gene has CDR1 SGHVS and CDR2 FNYEAQ. This CDR3 spans 13 amino acids. Germline trimming cut 1 base from V and 4 bases from J; bases unmatched to any gene: 0.

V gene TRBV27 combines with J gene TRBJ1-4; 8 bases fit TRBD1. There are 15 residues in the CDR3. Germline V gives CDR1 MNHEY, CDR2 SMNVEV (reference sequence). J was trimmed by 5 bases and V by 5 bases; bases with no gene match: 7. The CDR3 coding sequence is TGTGCCAGCAGTCCGCGGACAGGGCGGAATGAAAAACTGTTTTTT. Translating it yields CASSPRTGRNEKLFF.

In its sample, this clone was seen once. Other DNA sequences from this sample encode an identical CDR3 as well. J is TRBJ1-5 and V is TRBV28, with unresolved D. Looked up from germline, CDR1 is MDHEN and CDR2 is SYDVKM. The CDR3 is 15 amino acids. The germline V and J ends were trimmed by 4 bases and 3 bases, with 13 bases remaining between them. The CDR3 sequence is CASSSFHGDNQPQHF. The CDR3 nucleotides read TGTGCCAGCAGTTCCTTCCATGGAGACAATCAGCCCCAGCATTTT.

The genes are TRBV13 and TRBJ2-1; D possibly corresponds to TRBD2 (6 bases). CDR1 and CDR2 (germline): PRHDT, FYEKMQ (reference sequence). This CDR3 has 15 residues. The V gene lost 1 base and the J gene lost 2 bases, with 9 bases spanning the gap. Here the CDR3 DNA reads TGTGCCAGCAGCTTAGTCCCTAGCGCCTACAATGAGCAGTTCTTC. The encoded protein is CASSLVPSAYNEQFF.

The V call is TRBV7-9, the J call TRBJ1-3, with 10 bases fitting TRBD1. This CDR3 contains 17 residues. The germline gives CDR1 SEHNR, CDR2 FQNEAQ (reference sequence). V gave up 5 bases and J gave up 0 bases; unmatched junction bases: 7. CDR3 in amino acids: CASSPSGTGDSGNTIYF. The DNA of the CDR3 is TGTGCCAGCAGCCCCTCCGGGACAGGGGACTCTGGAAACACCATATATTTT.

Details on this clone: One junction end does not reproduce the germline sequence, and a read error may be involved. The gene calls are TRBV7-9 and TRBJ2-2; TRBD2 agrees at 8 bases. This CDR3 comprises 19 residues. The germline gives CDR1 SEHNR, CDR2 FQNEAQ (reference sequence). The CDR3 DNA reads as TGTTCCAGCAGCTTAAGAGCGGGAGCGGTCCTTGCGAACACCGGGGAGCTGTTTTTT. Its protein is CSSSLRAGAVLANTGELFF.

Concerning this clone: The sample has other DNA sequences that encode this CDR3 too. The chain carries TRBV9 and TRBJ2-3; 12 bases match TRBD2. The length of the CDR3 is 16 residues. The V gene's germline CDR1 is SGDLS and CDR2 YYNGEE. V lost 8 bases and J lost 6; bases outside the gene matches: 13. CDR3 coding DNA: TGTGCCAGTAGCCCTCGACTAGCGGGAGATTTTGATACGCAGTATTTT. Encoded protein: CASSPRLAGDFDTQYF.

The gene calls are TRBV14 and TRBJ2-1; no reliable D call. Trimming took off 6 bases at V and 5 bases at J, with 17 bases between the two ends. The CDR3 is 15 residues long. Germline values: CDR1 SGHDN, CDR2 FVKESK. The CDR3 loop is CASSVIGSPNNEQFF. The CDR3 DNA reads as TGTGCCAGCAGTGTTATTGGCTCTCCGAACAATGAGCAGTTCTTC.

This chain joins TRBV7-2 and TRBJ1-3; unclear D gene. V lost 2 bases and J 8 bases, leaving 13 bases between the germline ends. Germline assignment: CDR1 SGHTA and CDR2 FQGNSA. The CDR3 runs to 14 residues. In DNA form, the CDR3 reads TGTGCCAGCAGCTTATACGGGGATGCGTACACCATATATTTT. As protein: CASSLYGDAYTIYF.

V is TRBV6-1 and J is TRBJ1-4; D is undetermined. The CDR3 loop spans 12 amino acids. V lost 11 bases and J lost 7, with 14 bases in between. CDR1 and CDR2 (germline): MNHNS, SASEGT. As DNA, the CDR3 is TGTGCCTGTACTGGGTCGGGTGAAAAACTGTTTTTT. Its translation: CACTGSGEKLFF.

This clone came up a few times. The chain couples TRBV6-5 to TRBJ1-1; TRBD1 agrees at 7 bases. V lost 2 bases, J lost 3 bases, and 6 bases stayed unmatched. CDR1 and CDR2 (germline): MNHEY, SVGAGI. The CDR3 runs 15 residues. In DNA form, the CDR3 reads TGTGCCAGCAGTTACGTAGGGGGCCGCGACACTGAAGCTTTCTTT. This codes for CASSYVGGRDTEAFF.

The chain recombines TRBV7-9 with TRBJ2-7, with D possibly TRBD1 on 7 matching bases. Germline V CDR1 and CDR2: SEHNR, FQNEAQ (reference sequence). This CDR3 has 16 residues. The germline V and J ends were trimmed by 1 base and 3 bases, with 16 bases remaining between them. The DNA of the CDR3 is TGTGCCAGCAGCTTAGGGGGGTCAGGGGGGCTCTACGAGCAGTACTTC. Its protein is CASSLGGSGGLYEQYF.

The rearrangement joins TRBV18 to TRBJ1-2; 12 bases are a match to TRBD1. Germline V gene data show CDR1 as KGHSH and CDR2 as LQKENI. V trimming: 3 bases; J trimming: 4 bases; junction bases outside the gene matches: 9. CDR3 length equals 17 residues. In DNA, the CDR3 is TGTGCCAGCTCACCGGGGACAGGGGGCCCAGGGGCCTATGGCTACACCTTC. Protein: CASSPGTGGPGAYGYTF.

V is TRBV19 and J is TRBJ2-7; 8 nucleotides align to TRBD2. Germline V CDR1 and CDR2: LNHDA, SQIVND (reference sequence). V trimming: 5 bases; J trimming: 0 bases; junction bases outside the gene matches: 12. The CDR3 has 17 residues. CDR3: CASSPWGSGIISYEQYF. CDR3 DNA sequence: TGTGCCAGTAGTCCTTGGGGTAGCGGGATAATCTCCTACGAGCAGTACTTC.

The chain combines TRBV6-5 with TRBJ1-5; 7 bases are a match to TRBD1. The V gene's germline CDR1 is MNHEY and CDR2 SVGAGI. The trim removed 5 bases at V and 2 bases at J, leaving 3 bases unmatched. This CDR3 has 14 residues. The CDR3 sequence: CASSPGQGNQPQHF. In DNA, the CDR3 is TGTGCCAGCAGTCCCGGACAGGGCAATCAGCCCCAGCATTTT.

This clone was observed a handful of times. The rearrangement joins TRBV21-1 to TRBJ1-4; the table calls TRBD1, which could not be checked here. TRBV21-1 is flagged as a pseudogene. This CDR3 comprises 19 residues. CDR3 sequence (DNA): TGTGCCAGCAGCAAAGTCGGGGCAGGGGGTGGGGAGACTAATGAAAAACTGTTTTTT. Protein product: CASSKVGAGGGETNEKLFF.

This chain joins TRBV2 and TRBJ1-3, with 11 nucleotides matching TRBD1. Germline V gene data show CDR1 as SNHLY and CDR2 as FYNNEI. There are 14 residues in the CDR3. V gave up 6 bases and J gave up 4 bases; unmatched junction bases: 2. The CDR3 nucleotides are TGTGCCAGCAGAGGACAGGGGGCGGGAAACACCATATATTTT. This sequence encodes CASRGQGAGNTIYF.

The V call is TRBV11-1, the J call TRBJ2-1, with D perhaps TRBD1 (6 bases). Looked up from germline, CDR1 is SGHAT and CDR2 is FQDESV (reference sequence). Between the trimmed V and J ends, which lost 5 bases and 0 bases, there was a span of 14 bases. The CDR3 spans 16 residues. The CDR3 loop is CASSARTVSSYNEQFF. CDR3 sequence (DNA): TGTGCCAGCAGCGCCCGGACAGTGAGCTCCTACAATGAGCAGTTCTTC.

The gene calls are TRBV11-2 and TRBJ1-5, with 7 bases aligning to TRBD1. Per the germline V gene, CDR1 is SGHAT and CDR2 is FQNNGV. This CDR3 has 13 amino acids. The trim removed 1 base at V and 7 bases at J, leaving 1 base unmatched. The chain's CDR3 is CASSLAGGQPQHF. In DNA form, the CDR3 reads TGTGCCAGCAGCTTAGCAGGGGGGCAGCCCCAGCATTTT.

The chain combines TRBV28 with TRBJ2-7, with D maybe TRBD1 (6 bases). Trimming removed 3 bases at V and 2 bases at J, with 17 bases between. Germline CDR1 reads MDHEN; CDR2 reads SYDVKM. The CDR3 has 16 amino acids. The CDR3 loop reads CASSFPQQGGAYEQYF. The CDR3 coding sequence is TGTGCCAGCAGTTTCCCTCAACAGGGTGGGGCCTACGAGCAGTACTTC.

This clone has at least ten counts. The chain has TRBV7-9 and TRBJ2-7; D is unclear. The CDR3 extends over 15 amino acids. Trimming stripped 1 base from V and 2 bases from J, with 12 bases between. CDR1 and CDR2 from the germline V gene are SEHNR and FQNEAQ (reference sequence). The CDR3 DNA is TGTGCCAGCAGCTTAGGTGGCCTGATCACCTACGAGCAGTACTTC. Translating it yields CASSLGGLITYEQYF.

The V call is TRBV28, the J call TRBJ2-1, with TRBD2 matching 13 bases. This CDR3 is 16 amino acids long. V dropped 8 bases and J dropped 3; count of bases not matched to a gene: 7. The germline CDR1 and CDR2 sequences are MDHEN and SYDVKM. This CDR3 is CASRTSGRAVYNEQFF. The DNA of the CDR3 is TGTGCCAGCCGTACTAGCGGGAGGGCCGTCTACAATGAGCAGTTCTTC.

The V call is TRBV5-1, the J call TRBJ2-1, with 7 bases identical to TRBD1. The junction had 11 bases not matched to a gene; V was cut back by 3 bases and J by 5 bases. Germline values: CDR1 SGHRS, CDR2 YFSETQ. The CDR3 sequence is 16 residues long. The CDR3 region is CASSSGTLQGHNEQFF. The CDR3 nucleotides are TGCGCCAGCAGCTCGGGGACCTTACAGGGGCACAATGAGCAGTTCTTC.

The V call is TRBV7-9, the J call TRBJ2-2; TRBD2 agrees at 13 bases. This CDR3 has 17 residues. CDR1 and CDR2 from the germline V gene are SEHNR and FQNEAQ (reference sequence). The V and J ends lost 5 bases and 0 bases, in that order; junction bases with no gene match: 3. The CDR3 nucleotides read TGTGCCAGCAGCCGGACTAGCGGGAGTGCGAACACCGGGGAGCTGTTTTTT. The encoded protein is CASSRTSGSANTGELFF.

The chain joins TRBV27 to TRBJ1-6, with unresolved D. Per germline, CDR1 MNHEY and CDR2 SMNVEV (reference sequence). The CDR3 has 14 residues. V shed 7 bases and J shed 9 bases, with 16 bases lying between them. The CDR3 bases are TGTGCCAGCAAATCTAATGAGGTCGTTTCACCCCTCCACTTT. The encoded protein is CASKSNEVVSPLHF.